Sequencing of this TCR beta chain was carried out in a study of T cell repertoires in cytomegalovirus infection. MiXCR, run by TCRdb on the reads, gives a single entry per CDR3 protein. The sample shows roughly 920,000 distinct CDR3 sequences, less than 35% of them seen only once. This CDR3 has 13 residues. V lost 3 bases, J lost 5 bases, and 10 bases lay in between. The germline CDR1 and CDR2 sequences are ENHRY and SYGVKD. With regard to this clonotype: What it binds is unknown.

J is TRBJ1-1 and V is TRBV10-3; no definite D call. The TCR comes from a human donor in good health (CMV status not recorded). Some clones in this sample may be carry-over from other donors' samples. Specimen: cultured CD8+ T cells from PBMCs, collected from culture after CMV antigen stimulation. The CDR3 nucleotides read TGTGCCATCAGTGACCGGGGTGGGACTGAAGCTTTCTTT. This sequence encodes CAISDRGGTEAFF.